This T cell receptor (beta chain) emerged from a study of T cell repertoires in cytomegalovirus infection. General observations from the study: HLA-C-restricted CMV clonotypes gave the most frequent clonotype in two of eight donors.

With respect to this clonotype: Its antigen is as yet unknown.

TCRdb reprocessed the reads via MiXCR and lists one record per CDR3 protein. This sample has about 120,000 distinct CDR3 sequences, with 30% found just once. This clonotype was sampled from a human donor in good health (CMV status not recorded). Some clones in this sample may be carry-over from other donors' samples. The sample was CD8+ T cells from cultured PBMCs, taken from culture after CMV antigen stimulation.

CDR3 in DNA: TGTGCCAGCAGCCCCCGGGGGCCAGCGTACGAGCAGTACTTC. This gives the protein CASSPRGPAYEQYF. V and J are TRBV28 and TRBJ2-7; D may correspond to TRBD1 or TRBD2 (6 bases each). Trimming shortened V by 6 bases and J by 4 bases, and 16 bases separated the two germline ends. CDR3 length: 14 amino acids. Germline V gene sequence: CDR1 MDHEN, CDR2 SYDVKM.